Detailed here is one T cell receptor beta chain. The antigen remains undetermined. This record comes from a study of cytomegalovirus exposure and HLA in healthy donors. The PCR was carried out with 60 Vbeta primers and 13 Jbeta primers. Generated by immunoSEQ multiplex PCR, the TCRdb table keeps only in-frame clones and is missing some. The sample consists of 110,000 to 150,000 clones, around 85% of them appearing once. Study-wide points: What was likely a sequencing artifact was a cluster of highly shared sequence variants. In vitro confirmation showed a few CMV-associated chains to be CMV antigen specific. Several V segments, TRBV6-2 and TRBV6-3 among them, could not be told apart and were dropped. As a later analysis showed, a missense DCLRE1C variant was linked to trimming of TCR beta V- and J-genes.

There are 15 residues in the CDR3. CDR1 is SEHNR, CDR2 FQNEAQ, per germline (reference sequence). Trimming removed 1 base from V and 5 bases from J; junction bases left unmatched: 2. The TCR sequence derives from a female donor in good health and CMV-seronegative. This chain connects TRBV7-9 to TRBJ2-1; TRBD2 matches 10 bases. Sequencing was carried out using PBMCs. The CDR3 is CASSLVAGGNNEQFF. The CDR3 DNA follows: TGTGCCAGCAGCTTAGTAGCGGGAGGAAACAATGAGCAGTTCTTC.